Listed here are 29 T cell receptor beta chains from one sample, sequenced in a study of blood T cell repertoires in COVID-19. Produced via immunoSEQ multiplex PCR; TCRdb's table is partial and in-frame only. Altogether some 150,000 clones are present, roughly 87% being singletons, with the ten largest covering under 5%. Sample: peripheral blood. All receptors derive from a woman aged 55-69 years who had recovered from COVID-19.

The chain links TRBV5-1 to TRBJ2-3, with 9 nucleotides matching TRBD1. Looked up from germline, CDR1 is SGHRS and CDR2 is YFSETQ. The CDR3 spans 14 residues. The junction had 2 bases not matched to a gene; V was cut back by 5 bases and J by 1 base. CDR3 region: CASRRDRGTDTQYF. In DNA form, the CDR3 reads TGCGCCAGCAGGAGGGACAGGGGCACAGATACGCAGTATTTT.

This chain links TRBV7-9 with TRBJ2-3, with 9 nucleotides matching TRBD1. The germline CDR1 and CDR2 sequences are SEHNR and FQNEAQ (reference sequence). The length of the CDR3 is 15 residues. J lost 3 bases, V lost 5 bases, and 6 bases had no gene match. This chain's CDR3 is CASSPGTGSTDTQYF. CDR3 nucleotide sequence: TGTGCCAGCAGCCCCGGGACAGGGTCAACAGATACGCAGTATTTT. The full variable domain, rest sourced from reference TRBV7-9 and TRBJ2-3, is DTGVSQNPRHKITKRGQNVTFRCDPISEHNRLYWYRQTLGQGPEFLTYFQNEAQLEKSRLLSDRFSAERPKGSFSTLEIQRTEQGDSAMYLCASSPGTGSTDTQYFGPGTRLTVL.

V usage is TRBV3-1 (or the pseudogene TRBV3-2) and J usage is TRBJ1-6; D not certain. The germline V and J ends were trimmed by 4 bases and 8 bases, with 9 bases remaining between them. Germline CDR1 is LGHDT and CDR2 is YNNKEL (reference sequence). There are 13 residues in the CDR3. The DNA for the CDR3 is TGTGCCAGCAGCCCCAGCCTAGATTCACCCCTCCACTTT. The encoded protein is CASSPSLDSPLHF.

The genes are TRBV5-1 and TRBJ2-1; D gene uncertain. Germline lookup yields CDR1 SGHRS and CDR2 YFSETQ. V was trimmed by 2 bases and J by 5 bases, leaving 8 bases between them. There are 13 residues in the CDR3. Here the CDR3 reads CASSFNRDNEQFF. CDR3 DNA sequence: TGCGCCAGCAGCTTTAATCGAGACAATGAGCAGTTCTTC. The full variable domain, rest sourced from reference TRBV5-1 and TRBJ2-1, is KAGVTQTPRYLIKTRGQQVTLSCSPISGHRSVSWYQQTPGQGLQFLFEYFSETQRNKGNFPGRFSGRQFSNSRSEMNVSTLELGDSALYLCASSFNRDNEQFFGPGTRLTVL.

The V gene is TRBV7-7, the J gene TRBJ1-6; D unclear. The CDR3 runs to 16 residues. Trimming removed 1 base from V and 0 bases from J, with 7 bases in between. CDR1 SSHAT and CDR2 FNYEAQ come from the germline V gene (reference sequence). CDR3 bases: TGTGCCAGCAGCTTAGTCCGTAGCTCCTATAATTCACCCCTCCACTTT. Translating gives CASSLVRSSYNSPLHF.

The rearrangement joins TRBV28 to TRBJ2-5; 7 bases map to TRBD2. After removal of 8 bases from V and 2 bases from J, the junction contained 2 bases not matched to a gene. Germline V gene sequence: CDR1 MDHEN, CDR2 SYDVKM. The CDR3 covers 12 residues. Here the CDR3 DNA reads TGTGCCAGCTACGGGGGGCAAGAGACCCAGTACTTC. Its translation is CASYGGQETQYF.

J is TRBJ1-6 and V is TRBV5-4; a weak D match, TRBD1 (5 bases). The CDR3 consists of 16 residues. In germline, CDR1 is SGHNT, CDR2 YYREEE (reference sequence). Trimming shortened V by 0 bases and J by 10 bases, and 17 bases separated the two germline ends. CDR3 sequence reads: CASSLEVGAAASPLHF. The CDR3 nucleotides are TGTGCCAGCAGCTTGGAAGTTGGGGCCGCGGCATCACCCCTCCACTTT.

This clone was counted a single time. The chain recombines TRBV24-1 with TRBJ1-5; 7 positions match TRBD1. Per the germline V gene, CDR1 is KGHDR and CDR2 is SFDVKD. The J segment lost 5 bases and the V segment lost 4 bases, leaving 7 bases of the junction unmatched. The CDR3 consists of 15 residues. The CDR3 is CATSDPTGVDQPQHF. CDR3 sequence (DNA): TGTGCCACCAGTGACCCCACAGGGGTGGATCAGCCCCAGCATTTT.

The chain has TRBV6-5 and TRBJ1-5; 7 bases match TRBD1. Germline CDR1 is MNHEY and CDR2 is SVGAGI. The CDR3 covers 15 residues. The V gene end was trimmed by 5 bases and the J gene end by 4 bases; junction bases not matched to a gene: 8. Written as DNA, the CDR3 is TGTGCCAGCAGTACCCGACAGGGACGGAATCAGCCCCAGCATTTT. This sequence encodes CASSTRQGRNQPQHF.

The chain recombines TRBV11-2 with TRBJ2-4; 8 bases agree with TRBD1. Germline CDR1 is SGHAT and CDR2 is FQNNGV. Losses at the gene ends were 7 bases for V and 4 bases for J; bases not matched to a gene: 6. The CDR3 loop spans 14 amino acids. The DNA for the CDR3 is TGTGCCAGCACCCCGTGGACAGGGAAAAACATTCAGTACTTC. It yields the protein CASTPWTGKNIQYF.

The chain couples TRBV5-1 to TRBJ2-1; 14 nucleotides agree with TRBD2. The CDR3 is 15 residues long. CDR1 and CDR2 from the germline V gene are SGHRS and YFSETQ. Trimming at V came to 4 bases and at J to 7 bases, leaving 4 bases not matched to a gene. This CDR3 reads CASSLRTSGGNEQFF. The CDR3 DNA follows: TGCGCCAGCAGCCTAAGGACTAGCGGGGGGAATGAGCAGTTCTTC. Full variable domain (remainder filled in from reference TRBV5-1 and TRBJ2-1): KAGVTQTPRYLIKTRGQQVTLSCSPISGHRSVSWYQQTPGQGLQFLFEYFSETQRNKGNFPGRFSGRQFSNSRSEMNVSTLELGDSALYLCASSLRTSGGNEQFFGPGTRLTVL.

The chain couples TRBV7-8 to TRBJ2-2, with TRBD1 matching 12 bases. With 5 bases clipped from V and 7 bases from J, the junction kept 8 bases outside the gene matches. The germline CDR1 and CDR2 sequences are SGHVS and FQNEAQ. This CDR3 is 16 amino acids long. The DNA for the CDR3 is TGTGCCAGCAGCCGCGGGACAGGGGGCGCAATCGGGGAGCTGTTTTTT. Encoded protein: CASSRGTGGAIGELFF.

This sequence joins TRBV6-5 and TRBJ1-1; D call uncertain. CDR3 size: 12 residues. V lost 6 bases, J lost 0 bases, and 5 bases lay in between. The germline CDR1 and CDR2 sequences are MNHEY and SVGAGI. The chain's CDR3 is CASSRMNTEAFF. CDR3 coding DNA: TGTGCCAGCAGCAGGATGAACACTGAAGCTTTCTTT.

The chain employs TRBV4-1 and TRBJ2-5; the match to TRBD2 covers 14 bases. With V trimmed by 2 bases and J by 5 bases, 10 bases remained unmatched. This CDR3 spans 18 amino acids. Germline V gene lookup returns CDR1 MGHRA and CDR2 YSYEKL. In DNA form, the CDR3 reads TGCGCCAGCAGCCAAACCGGGACTAGCGGGGGAGGTCTTGAGACCCAGTACTTC. Protein: CASSQTGTSGGGLETQYF.

J is TRBJ1-2 and V is TRBV4-1, with D possibly TRBD1 on 5 matching bases. Germline V gene sequence: CDR1 MGHRA, CDR2 YSYEKL. Deletions cut 6 bases from V and 2 bases from J, with 16 bases between. The CDR3 has 15 amino acids. CDR3 bases: TGCGCCAGCAGTGGGGGAGGAGGGGCAAACTATGGCTACACCTTC. Translation: CASSGGGGANYGYTF.

The count of this clone is one. The J gene is TRBJ1-6, the V gene TRBV27; 8 nucleotides match TRBD1. Looked up from germline, CDR1 is MNHEY and CDR2 is SMNVEV (reference sequence). V was clipped by 5 bases and J by 9 bases; unmatched bases: 6. This CDR3 comprises 14 residues. CDR3 amino acids: CASSMTGVSSPLHF. As DNA, the CDR3 is TGTGCCAGCAGTATGACAGGGGTGAGTTCACCCCTCCACTTT.

The chain links TRBV23-1 to TRBJ1-6; D is unclear. TRBV23-1 is an ORF for which the function is uncertain. Trimming left V 10 bases short and J 6 bases short, with 19 bases between. The CDR3 runs 15 residues. For the CDR3, the DNA is TGCGCCACACATTCCCCCTCGGGGTTTAATTCACCCCTCCACTTT. This encodes CATHSPSGFNSPLHF.

The rearrangement uses TRBV4-1 and TRBJ2-3; possible D gene TRBD1, 6 bases. This CDR3 spans 15 amino acids. Germline V lookup: CDR1 MGHRA, CDR2 YSYEKL. The V gene lost 2 bases and the J gene lost 6 bases, with 15 bases spanning the gap. Here the CDR3 DNA reads TGCGCCAGCAGCCAACCGGTCAGGGGAGCGGATACGCAGTATTTT. Translated: CASSQPVRGADTQYF.

This chain connects TRBV4-3 to TRBJ2-4; no firm D call. The CDR3 is 12 residues long. Trimming stripped 4 bases from V and 8 bases from J, with 9 bases between. Germline V gives CDR1 LGHNA, CDR2 YSLEER. The CDR3 spells CASSPNRDIQYF. DNA for the CDR3: TGCGCCAGCAGCCCCAACCGGGACATTCAGTACTTC.

The chain employs TRBV28 and TRBJ1-1; TRBD1 might be the D (6 bases). V lost 7 bases and J lost 9, with 15 bases in between. The CDR3 runs 12 residues. In germline, CDR1 is MDHEN, CDR2 SYDVKM. This CDR3 reads CASKVFRGQAFF. The CDR3 coding sequence is TGTGCCAGCAAAGTGTTCAGGGGACAAGCTTTCTTT.

As to this clone: Other nucleotide sequences from this sample produce the same CDR3. V usage is TRBV5-1 and J usage is TRBJ1-6, with 10 bases matching TRBD1. The CDR3 runs to 14 residues. Trimming cost V 4 bases and J 7 bases; bases outside gene matches: 2. Germline loops: CDR1 SGHRS, CDR2 YFSETQ. The CDR3 nucleotides read TGCGCCAGCAGCCCGGGACAGGGGAATTCACCCCTCCACTTT. The encoded protein is CASSPGQGNSPLHF.

The chain couples TRBV2 to TRBJ1-1, with TRBD1 matching over 9 bases. V dropped 1 base and J dropped 3; count of bases not matched to a gene: 0. Germline V CDR1 and CDR2: SNHLY, FYNNEI. The CDR3 covers 14 residues. In nucleotides, the CDR3 is TGTGCCAGCAGTGAAGGGGACAGGGACACTGAAGCTTTCTTT. This translates into CASSEGDRDTEAFF.

This chain joins TRBV4-2 and TRBJ2-6; D might be TRBD2 (5 bases). The CDR3 consists of 15 residues. The germline V and J ends were trimmed by 2 bases and 4 bases, with 9 bases remaining between them. Per germline, CDR1 LGHNA and CDR2 YNFKEQ. CDR3 region: CASSQSGIGANVLTF. The CDR3 bases are TGTGCCAGCAGCCAATCGGGGATCGGGGCCAACGTCCTGACTTTC.

This rearrangement joins TRBV7-9 to TRBJ1-2; 8 nucleotides line up with TRBD1. Germline V gives CDR1 SEHNR, CDR2 FQNEAQ (reference sequence). Unmatched junction bases numbered 3, after V lost 6 bases and J lost 6 bases. The CDR3 totals 12 residues. The CDR3 sequence: CASRGTGHGYTF. As DNA, the CDR3 is TGTGCCAGCAGAGGGACAGGACATGGCTACACCTTC.

The V call is TRBV10-1, the J call TRBJ2-3; 7 bases fit TRBD1. From germline, CDR1 is WNHNN and CDR2 SYGVQD (reference sequence). The CDR3 sequence is 14 residues long. Trimming took 7 bases from V and 0 from J; bases not matched to a gene: 4. For the CDR3, the DNA is TGCGCCAGCATAGGACAGGCTAGCACAGATACGCAGTATTTT. Its translation is CASIGQASTDTQYF.

This chain connects TRBV30 to TRBJ2-2; 12 bases map to TRBD1. V lost 3 bases, J lost 5 bases, and 7 bases stayed unmatched. Germline-derived CDR1 and CDR2 are GTSNPN and SVGIG (reference sequence). The CDR3 sequence is 16 residues long. CDR3 amino acids: CAWSTGTGGWTGELFF. The CDR3 region has the DNA TGTGCCTGGAGCACCGGGACAGGGGGCTGGACCGGGGAGCTGTTTTTT.

The chain employs TRBV2 and TRBJ2-5, with 12 bases matching TRBD1. CDR3 size: 15 residues. Germline CDR1 is SNHLY and CDR2 is FYNNEI. Trimming took 6 bases from V and 5 from J; bases not matched to a gene: 7. This chain's CDR3 is CASSSGTGGYETQYF. Written as DNA, the CDR3 is TGTGCCAGCAGCTCCGGGACAGGGGGCTATGAGACCCAGTACTTC.

This clone was detected only once. The same CDR3 arises from other DNA sequences in this sample as well. The chain employs TRBV10-3 and TRBJ2-5, with TRBD2 matching over 7 bases. CDR1 and CDR2 (germline): ENHRY, SYGVKD. V trimming: 0 bases; J trimming: 1 base; junction bases outside the gene matches: 2. This CDR3 has 15 amino acids. The CDR3 region has the DNA TGTGCCATCAGTGAGTCGGGAGGGCCCCAAGAGACCCAGTACTTC. This encodes CAISESGGPQETQYF.

The gene calls are TRBV4-1 and TRBJ1-4, with D possibly TRBD1 on 6 matching bases. The length of the CDR3 is 15 residues. Per the germline V gene, CDR1 is MGHRA and CDR2 is YSYEKL. Trimming took off 1 base at V and 7 bases at J, with 13 bases between the two ends. CDR3 protein: CASSQGQDLIEKLFF. Here the CDR3 DNA reads TGCGCCAGCAGCCAAGGACAGGACCTAATTGAAAAACTGTTTTTT.